Sequencing of this T cell receptor beta chain was carried out in a study of human T cells and chemical hapten exposure. Overall study: It was small differences in pooled library volume that mainly caused per-sample TCR yields to vary. Study outcomes and limitations: Healthy people's immune response may differ from that of the donors, who had alopecia.

The time point denotes: patch test 1, 2 weeks after DPC sensitization. Treatment indicated: therapeutic diphenylcyclopropenone sensitization with weekly scalp DPC. The donor pool consisted of alopecia patients aged 18 to 70 years, considered suitable for DPC. From the RACE reads, TCRdb called clonotypes with MiXCR, one entry per CDR3 protein. The sample has some 380,000 distinct CDR3 sequences, about 4.4% seen once. This clonotype has ten or more counts. What it recognizes is unknown. The germline V gene has CDR1 MNHEY and CDR2 SVGAGI. CDR3 length: 14 residues. Trimming removed 4 bases at V and 5 bases at J, with 12 bases between.

The chain carries TRBV6-5 and TRBJ1-5, with TRBD1 as a possible D gene (5 bases). The input for sequencing was whole blood, taken in connection with sensitization to the hapten diphenylcyclopropenone (DPC). The sequence derives from a woman aged 45-59 years with alopecia areata. Some clones in this sample may be carry-over from other donors' samples. CDR3 amino acids: CASSSLGGDQPQHF. In DNA form, the CDR3 reads TGTGCCAGCAGTTCCCTCGGGGGAGATCAGCCCCAGCATTTT.